The sequence of this T cell receptor beta chain was determined in a study of monozygotic twins with inflammatory bowel disease (dated by TCRdb to about 2019). At the level of the whole study: The complete study included approximately 28 monozygotic twin pairs: 19 IBD-discordant Danish pairs and nine German pairs, of which four were IBD-concordant and five were IBD-discordant. The search for disease-associated traits relied mainly on comparing IBD patients with their genetically identical healthy co-twins within discordant pairs. Each individual had, on average, about 151 000 unique TCRalpha sequences and 181 000 unique TCRbeta sequences available for analysis. Broader findings and caveats from the paper: Different T cell subtypes could not be distinguished in the analysis. IBD patients had lower TCRbeta repertoire diversity, measured by the inverse Simpson index, than their healthy co-twins. No single strong signal or clonotype linked to IBD turned up in the results, so the idea that one exists was not supported. Compared with healthy twins, IBD patients shared fewer clonotypes with other individuals, and the difference was most pronounced in patients with signs of disease activity. Concordant and discordant twins showed no difference in repertoire similarity, possibly because of limited statistical power. Because patients were on differing immunosuppressive treatments, the repertoires may have picked up extra background noise and inter-individual variability.

From each donor, a roughly 2.4 ml peripheral blood sample was collected into PAXgene tubes and kept at -80 degrees C. Without T cell sorting, total RNA was isolated from whole blood using the PAXgene blood miRNA kit on an automated QIAcube. Peripheral blood from monozygotic twin pairs, either concordant or discordant for inflammatory bowel disease, underwent deep TCRalpha and TCRbeta repertoire profiling that used unique molecular barcoding. Smoking habits were recorded for all twin pairs, and each individual was classified as a current, former or never smoker. As regards this clonotype: Its antigen specificity is not known.

Library preparation employed 5' RACE. For each TCR library, about 4,000 ng of total RNA was used. cDNA was synthesized with SMARTScribe reverse transcriptase in eight separate reactions per sample. Unique molecular identifiers containing a 6-nucleotide sample barcode were introduced through template switching during cDNA synthesis. TCRalpha and TCRbeta cDNA was amplified by two nested PCRs of around 16 and 10 cycles, with bead purification after each PCR. Before amplification, the cDNA was treated with uracil DNA-glycosylase and purified using the QIAquick PCR purification kit. The second PCR added Illumina TruSeq-compatible adapters along with sample-specific barcodes. TapeStation and Qubit were used to check library quality and concentration, and 4 to 6 ng of each library went into the pool. Pooled libraries were sequenced on an Illumina HiSeq2500 single-index Rapid Run with 2 x 100 bp reads and custom sequencing primers. As for the original processing: PCR and sequencing errors were corrected by UMI-based consensus assembly using MiGEC version 1.2.6. MiXCR version 2.1.1 handled V(D)J alignment, clonotype assembly and CDR3 extraction. To normalise gene usage, clonotype sharing and MAIT/NKT TCR abundance, the analysis used the top 1000, 10 000 and 20 000 clonotypes per sample. After downsampling to 27 000 UMIs, diversity was calculated as the inverse Simpson index using the vegan R package. Paired Mann-Whitney U tests were applied to discordant twin pairs, and Benjamini-Hochberg correction was used for multiple testing. Each entry corresponds to one CDR3 protein sequence from reads that TCRdb reprocessed, and DNA is not given. The V and J calls were determined by TCRdb, not by the authors. The sample's table lists a count of over 110,000 distinct CDR3 sequences. 2% to 3% of the sample rests with the top ten.

The receptor was isolated from a human donor with ulcerative colitis or Crohn's disease, or a healthy co-twin of an affected twin (not recorded which). Sequencing was done on a sample of blood.

CDR3 region: CASGRQGAGNNEQFF. The chain links TRBV12-5 with TRBJ2-1; as DNA is missing, the TRBD1 call by TCRdb cannot be tested. The CDR3 spans 15 residues, from the cysteine through the phenylalanine. A DNA sequence was not provided. For CDR1 and CDR2, the germline V gene lists LGHNT and FRNRAP.